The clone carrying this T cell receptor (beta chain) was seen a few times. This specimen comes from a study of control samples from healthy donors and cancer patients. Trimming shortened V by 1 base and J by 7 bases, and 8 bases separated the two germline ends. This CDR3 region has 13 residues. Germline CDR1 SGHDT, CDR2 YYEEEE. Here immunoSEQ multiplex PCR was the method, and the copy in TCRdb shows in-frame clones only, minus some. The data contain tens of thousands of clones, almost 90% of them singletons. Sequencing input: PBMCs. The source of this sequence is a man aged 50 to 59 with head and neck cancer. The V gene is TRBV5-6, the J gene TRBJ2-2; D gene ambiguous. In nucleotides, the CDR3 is TGTGCCAGCAGCTTGTACGGGCTCGGGGAGCTGTTTTTT. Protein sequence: CASSLYGLGELFF.